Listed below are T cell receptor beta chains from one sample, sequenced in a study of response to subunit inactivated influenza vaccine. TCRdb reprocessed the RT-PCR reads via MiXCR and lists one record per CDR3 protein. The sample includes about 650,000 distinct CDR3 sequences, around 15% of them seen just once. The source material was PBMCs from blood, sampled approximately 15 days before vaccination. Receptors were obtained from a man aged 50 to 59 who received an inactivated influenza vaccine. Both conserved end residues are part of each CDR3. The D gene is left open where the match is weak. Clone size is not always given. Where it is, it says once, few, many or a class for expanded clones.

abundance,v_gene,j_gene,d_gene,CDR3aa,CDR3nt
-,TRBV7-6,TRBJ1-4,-,CASSLVGRGNEKLFF,TGTGCCAGCAGCTTAGTGGGACGGGGTAATGAAAAACTGTTTTTT
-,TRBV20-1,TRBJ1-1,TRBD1,CSARDRHRGHSEAFF,TGCAGTGCTAGAGATCGTCACAGGGGGCATTCTGAAGCTTTCTTT
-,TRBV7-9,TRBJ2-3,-,CASSLLSQDTQYF,TGTGCCAGCAGCTTATTATCCCAAGATACGCAGTATTTT
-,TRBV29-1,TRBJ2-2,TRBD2,CSVSGTSAYTGELFF,TGCAGCGTTTCTGGGACTAGCGCGTACACCGGGGAGCTGTTTTTT
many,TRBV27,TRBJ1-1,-,CASSARTANGGAFF,TGTGCCAGCAGTGCGAGGACAGCCAACGGGGGAGCTTTCTTT
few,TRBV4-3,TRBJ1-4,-,CASSQDFRGNEKLFF,TGCGCCAGCAGCCAAGATTTTCGAGGGAATGAAAAACTGTTTTTT
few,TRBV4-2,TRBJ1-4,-,CASSPTGNEDNEKLFF,TGTGCCAGCAGCCCGACAGGAAACGAGGATAATGAAAAACTGTTTTTT
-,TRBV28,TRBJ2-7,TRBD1,CASSFMAGDRENEQYF,TGTGCCAGCAGTTTTATGGCGGGGGACAGGGAGAACGAGCAGTACTTC
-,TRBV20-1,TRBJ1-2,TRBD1,CSARRTGGALGYTF,TGCAGTGCTAGGAGGACAGGGGGCGCTTTGGGCTACACCTTC
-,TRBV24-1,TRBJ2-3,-,CATQGGYSTDTQYF,TGTGCCACCCAGGGCGGATATAGCACAGATACGCAGTATTTT
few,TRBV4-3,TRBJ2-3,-,CASSQAIGGAITDTQYF,TGCGCCAGCAGCCAAGCCATCGGCGGGGCGATCACAGATACGCAGTATTTT
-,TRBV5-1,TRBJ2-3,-,CASSPGELSPDTQYF,TGCGCCAGCAGCCCAGGGGAGCTGAGCCCAGATACGCAGTATTTT
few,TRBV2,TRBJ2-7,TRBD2,CASRGLARHEQYF,TGTGCCAGCAGGGGACTAGCGCGCCACGAGCAGTACTTC
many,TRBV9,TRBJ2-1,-,CASSALNEQFF,TGTGCCAGCAGCGCCCTAAATGAGCAGTTCTTC
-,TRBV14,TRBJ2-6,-,CASSQVRSGANVLTF,TGTGCCAGCAGCCAAGTGAGATCTGGGGCCAACGTCCTGACTTTC
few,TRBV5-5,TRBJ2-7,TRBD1,CASSYGTGAYSPFYEQYF,TGTGCCAGCAGCTACGGGACAGGCGCCTATTCTCCATTCTACGAGCAGTACTTC
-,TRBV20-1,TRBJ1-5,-,CSARDPTNSNQPQHF,TGCAGTGCTAGAGATCCGACAAATAGCAATCAGCCCCAGCATTTT
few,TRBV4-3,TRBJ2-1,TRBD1,CASSQGQGVYNEQFF,TGCGCCAGCAGCCAAGGACAGGGAGTATACAATGAGCAGTTCTTC
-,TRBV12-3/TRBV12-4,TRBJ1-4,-,CASSHLGGHEKLFF,TGTGCCAGCAGCCACCTCGGGGGCCATGAAAAACTGTTTTTT
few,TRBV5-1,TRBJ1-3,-,CASSLEVTGNTIYF,TGCGCCAGCAGCTTGGAGGTAACTGGAAACACCATATATTTT
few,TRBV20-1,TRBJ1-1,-,CSARARTAVNTEAFF,TGCAGTGCTAGAGCCAGGACCGCGGTGAACACTGAAGCTTTCTTT
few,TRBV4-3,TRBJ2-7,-,CASSQDRNREDEQYF,TGCGCCAGCAGCCAAGATCGTAACAGGGAAGACGAGCAGTACTTC
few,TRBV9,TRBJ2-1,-,CASSVAYGRNEQFF,TGTGCCAGCAGCGTAGCTTATGGCAGAAATGAGCAGTTCTTC
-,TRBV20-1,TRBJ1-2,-,CSARVRQAGYGYTF,TGCAGTGCTAGAGTACGGCAGGCGGGCTATGGCTACACCTTC
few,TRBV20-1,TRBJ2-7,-,CSARSTGLNYEQYF,TGCAGTGCTAGATCGACAGGTTTGAACTACGAGCAGTACTTC
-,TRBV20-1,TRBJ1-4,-,CSARGLLGAANEKLFF,TGCAGTGCTAGAGGTCTCCTTGGGGCCGCTAATGAAAAACTGTTTTTT
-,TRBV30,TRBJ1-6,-,CAWNLAGSSSPLHF,TGTGCCTGGAATTTAGCAGGGTCGAGTTCACCCCTCCACTTT
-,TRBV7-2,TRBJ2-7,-,CASSPAVAGRYEQYF,TGTGCCAGCAGTCCAGCGGTGGCGGGGCGGTACGAGCAGTACTTC
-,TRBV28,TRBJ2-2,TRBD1,CASSFPLQGADTGELFF,TGTGCCAGCAGTTTCCCTTTACAGGGGGCGGACACCGGGGAGCTGTTTTTT
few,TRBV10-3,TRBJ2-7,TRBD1,CAISRVTGTYEQYF,TGTGCCATCAGTAGAGTGACAGGGACCTACGAGCAGTACTTC
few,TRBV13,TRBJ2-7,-,CASSLGQARYEQYF,TGTGCCAGCAGCTTAGGACAGGCGAGGTACGAGCAGTACTTC
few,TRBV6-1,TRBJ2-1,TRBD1,CASRMGTGLDEQFF,TGTGCCAGCAGGATGGGGACAGGGCTGGACGAGCAGTTCTTC
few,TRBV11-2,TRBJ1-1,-,CASKTTGSNTEAFF,TGTGCCAGCAAGACGACAGGCTCTAACACTGAAGCTTTCTTT
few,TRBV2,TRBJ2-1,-,CASSEIGGDQFF,TGTGCCAGCAGTGAAATCGGCGGAGACCAGTTCTTC
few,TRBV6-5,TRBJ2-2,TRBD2,CASSFSSGRTGELFF,TGTGCCAGCAGTTTTTCTAGCGGGAGGACCGGGGAGCTGTTTTTT
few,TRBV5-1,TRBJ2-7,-,CASSTRTGADEQYF,TGCGCCAGCAGCACCCGGACGGGGGCCGACGAGCAGTACTTC